In this sample, the clone carrying this T cell receptor beta chain turned up a few times. Its antigen remains unknown. The sample is drawn from a study of response to subunit inactivated influenza vaccine. General study findings and limits: The study's authors posited that every seasonal influenza vaccination enlists few new T cells.

The CDR3 spans 12 residues. The V and J ends lost 8 bases and 7 bases respectively, with 12 bases between them. Per the germline V gene, CDR1 is SGHDN and CDR2 is FVKESK. TCRdb reanalysed the RT-PCR reads using MiXCR and keeps one entry per CDR3 protein. The sample comprises about 190,000 distinct CDR3 sequences, approximately 15% of which are singletons, and approximately 30% rests with the top ten. The receptor was derived from a man in his fifties or sixties who received an inactivated influenza vaccine. Material: CD8+ T cells sorted from PBMCs, obtained about 5 days after vaccination. This sequence joins TRBV14 and TRBJ2-1; tentative D call: TRBD1 (5 bases). The CDR3 loop is CASGRVGNEQFF. CDR3 nucleotide sequence: TGTGCCAGCGGCAGGGTGGGAAATGAGCAGTTCTTC. Together with reference TRBV14 and TRBJ2-1, the CDR3 gives the full variable domain: EAGVTQFPSHSVIEKGQTVTLRCDPISGHDNLYWYRRVMGKEIKFLLHFVKESKQDESGMPNNRFLAERTGGTYSTLKVQPAELEDSGVYFCASGRVGNEQFFGPGTRLTVL.